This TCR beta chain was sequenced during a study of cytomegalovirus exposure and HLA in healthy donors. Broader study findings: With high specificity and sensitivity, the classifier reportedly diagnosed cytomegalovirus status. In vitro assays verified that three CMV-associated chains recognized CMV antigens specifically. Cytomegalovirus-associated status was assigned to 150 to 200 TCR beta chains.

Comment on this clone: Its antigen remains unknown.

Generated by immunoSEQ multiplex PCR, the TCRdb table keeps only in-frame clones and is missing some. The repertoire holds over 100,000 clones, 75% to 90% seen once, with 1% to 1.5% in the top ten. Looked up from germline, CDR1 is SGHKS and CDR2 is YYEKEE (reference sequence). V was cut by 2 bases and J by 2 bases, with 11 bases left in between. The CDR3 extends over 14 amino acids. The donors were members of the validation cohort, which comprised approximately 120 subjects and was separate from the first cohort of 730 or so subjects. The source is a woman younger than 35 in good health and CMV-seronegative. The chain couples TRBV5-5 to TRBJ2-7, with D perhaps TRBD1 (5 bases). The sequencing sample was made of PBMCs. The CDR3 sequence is CASSFSTVTYEQYF. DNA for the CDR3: TGTGCCAGCAGCTTTTCGACAGTAACCTACGAGCAGTACTTC. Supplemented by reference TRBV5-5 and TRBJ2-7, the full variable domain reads DAGVTQSPTHLIKTRGQQVTLRCSPISGHKSVSWYQQVLGQGPQFIFQYYEKEERGRGNFPDRFSARQFPNYSSELNVNALLLGDSALYLCASSFSTVTYEQYFGPGTRLTVT.